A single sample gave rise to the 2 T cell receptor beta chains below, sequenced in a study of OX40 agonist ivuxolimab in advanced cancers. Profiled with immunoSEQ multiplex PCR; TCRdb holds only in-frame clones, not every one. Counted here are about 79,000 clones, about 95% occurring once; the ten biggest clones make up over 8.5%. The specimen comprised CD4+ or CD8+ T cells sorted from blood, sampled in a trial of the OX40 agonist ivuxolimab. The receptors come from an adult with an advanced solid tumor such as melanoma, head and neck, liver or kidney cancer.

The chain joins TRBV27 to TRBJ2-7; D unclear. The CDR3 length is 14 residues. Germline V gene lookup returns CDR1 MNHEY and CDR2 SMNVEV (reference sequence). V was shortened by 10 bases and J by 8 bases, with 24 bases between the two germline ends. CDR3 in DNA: TGTGCCACCGCGAAGAGGCAGCTTGGCGGAAAGCAGTACTTC. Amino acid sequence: CATAKRQLGGKQYF.

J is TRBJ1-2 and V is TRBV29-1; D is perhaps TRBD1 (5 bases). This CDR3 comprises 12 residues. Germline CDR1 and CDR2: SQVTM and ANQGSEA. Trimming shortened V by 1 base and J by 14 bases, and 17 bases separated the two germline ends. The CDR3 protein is CSVEGQGGVETF. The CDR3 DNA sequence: TGCAGCGTTGAAGGGCAGGGTGGGGTGGAAACCTTC.